Below are 24 T cell receptor beta chains sequenced from a single sample in a study of radiotherapy plus CTLA-4 blockade in lung cancer. Clones were sequenced by immunoSEQ multiplex PCR, and TCRdb holds only the in-frame ones, with some missing. Seen here are about 110,000 clones, over 75% observed once, and the top ten hold around 2%. The sample consisted of peripheral blood, taken from a patient treated with radiotherapy plus ipilimumab. Receptors were obtained from a human donor with non-small cell lung cancer that progressed on radiotherapy plus ipilimumab. Some clones in this sample may be carry-over from other donors' samples.

This chain uses TRBV5-5 with TRBJ2-5; 8 bases align to TRBD1. The CDR3 spans 15 residues. Germline values: CDR1 SGHKS, CDR2 YYEKEE (reference sequence). V gave up 0 bases and J gave up 2 bases; unmatched junction bases: 3. The CDR3 sequence is CASSLVHRGQETQYF. DNA for the CDR3: TGTGCCAGCAGCTTGGTCCACAGGGGGCAAGAGACCCAGTACTTC.

The chain couples TRBV4-1 to TRBJ1-2; 8 nucleotides line up with TRBD1. There are 17 residues in the CDR3. CDR1 and CDR2 (germline): MGHRA, YSYEKL. The V gene end was trimmed by 3 bases and the J gene end by 1 base; junction bases not matched to a gene: 10. CDR3 in amino acids: CASSQAPNRGFNYGYTF. CDR3 coding DNA: TGCGCCAGCAGCCAGGCACCGAACAGGGGGTTTAACTATGGCTACACCTTC.

The chain is built from TRBV7-3 and TRBJ2-5; D possibly uses TRBD1 or TRBD2 (5 bases each). Germline V CDR1 and CDR2: SGHTA, FQGTGA. Trimming cost V 5 bases and J 6 bases, with 16 bases left between them. This CDR3 contains 14 residues. Here the CDR3 DNA reads TGTGCCAGCAGCCCATCCGGGGCGGTACAGACCCAGTACTTC. This codes for CASSPSGAVQTQYF.

This chain uses TRBV11-3 with TRBJ2-7; D tentatively fits TRBD1 or TRBD2 (5 bases each). This CDR3 is 13 amino acids long. Germline loops: CDR1 SGHNT, CDR2 YENEEA. Trimming removed 2 bases from V and 5 bases from J, with 10 bases in between. The CDR3 region has the DNA TGTGCCAGCAGCTTATTCCGGGGCGACGAGCAGTACTTC. Protein: CASSLFRGDEQYF.

CDR3 DNA: TGTGCCAGCAGTTACTCAGGTAGAGATAATCAGCCCCAGCATTTT. Translated: CASSYSGRDNQPQHF. V usage is TRBV6-6 and J usage is TRBJ1-5; no definite D call. Germline CDR1 reads MNHNY; CDR2 reads SVGAGI (reference sequence). CDR3 length equals 15 residues. V shed 0 bases and J shed 4 bases, with 10 bases lying between them.

The chain links TRBV4-2 to TRBJ2-1; 12 bases fit TRBD2. The CDR3 is made up of 19 amino acids. Per germline, CDR1 LGHNA and CDR2 YNFKEQ. Germline trimming cut 0 bases from V and 6 bases from J; bases unmatched to any gene: 12. Here the CDR3 reads CASSQDPSGLAGGRNEQFF. In nucleotides, the CDR3 is TGTGCCAGCAGCCAAGATCCCTCGGGGCTAGCGGGGGGGCGCAATGAGCAGTTCTTC.

CDR3 in amino acids: CASSERGASNTGELFF. The CDR3 region has the DNA TGTGCCAGTAGTGAACGGGGGGCCTCGAACACCGGGGAGCTGTTTTTT. The rearrangement uses TRBV19 and TRBJ2-2; TRBD2 is a possible D gene (7 bases). Germline CDR1 LNHDA, CDR2 SQIVND (reference sequence). The CDR3 sequence is 16 residues long. V was clipped by 5 bases and J by 0 bases, with 13 bases between them.

This clone was counted only a few times. The chain has TRBV19 and TRBJ1-5; TRBD1 aligns across 9 bases. Germline V gives CDR1 LNHDA, CDR2 SQIVND (reference sequence). V gave up 4 bases and J gave up 6 bases; unmatched junction bases: 7. The CDR3 runs to 15 residues. The CDR3 nucleotides are TGTGCCAGTAGTACCGGGACAGGGAGAACTCAGCCCCAGCATTTT. Its translation is CASSTGTGRTQPQHF.

This chain joins TRBV7-2 and TRBJ2-3, with no clear D. V shed 3 bases and J shed 6 bases, with 10 bases lying between them. This CDR3 spans 13 amino acids. CDR1 and CDR2 from the germline V gene are SGHTA and FQGNSA. The CDR3 nucleotides are TGTGCCAGCAGCTTTAGCCGATCCGATACGCAGTATTTT. Its protein product is CASSFSRSDTQYF.

V gene TRBV21-1 combines with J gene TRBJ2-7; the D call TRBD1 from the table was never checked on the DNA. TRBV21-1 is a documented pseudogene. The CDR3 has 14 residues. CDR3 region: CASRVRQGPYEQYF. CDR3 DNA: TGTGCCAGCAGAGTACGACAGGGGCCCTACGAGCAGTACTTC.

The gene calls are TRBV28 and TRBJ2-3; D perhaps matches TRBD2 (7 bases). The CDR3 runs 17 residues. Germline V CDR1 and CDR2: MDHEN, SYDVKM. The V and J ends lost 6 bases and 1 base respectively, with 20 bases between them. CDR3 nucleotides: TGTGCCAGCAGGGTGGGGGGGGCAAAAACTGGCACAGATACGCAGTATTTT. It codes for CASRVGGAKTGTDTQYF.

The CDR3 nucleotides read TGTGCCAGCAGTTTAGGACAGGGGGCGCAGGAGCAGTACTTC. This encodes CASSLGQGAQEQYF. This chain connects TRBV27 to TRBJ2-5; 11 nucleotides agree with TRBD1. CDR3 length: 14 residues. After removal of 2 bases from V and 11 bases from J, the junction contained 7 bases not matched to a gene. Per the germline V gene, CDR1 is MNHEY and CDR2 is SMNVEV (reference sequence).

This chain joins TRBV27 and TRBJ1-5; D is uncertain. Germline CDR1 is MNHEY and CDR2 is SMNVEV (reference sequence). Trimming pared 8 bases from V and 5 bases from J, leaving 10 bases between. The CDR3 length is 12 residues. CDR3 protein: CASGRRDQPQHF. DNA of the CDR3: TGTGCCAGCGGACGAAGGGATCAGCCCCAGCATTTT.

The DNA of the CDR3 is TGCGCCAGCAGCTCTGACAGTAATAGCCAGCAGTACTTC. Its translation is CASSSDSNSQQYF. The chain links TRBV5-1 to TRBJ2-7, with a weak D call TRBD1 (5 bases). The CDR3 contains 13 residues. V lost 3 bases to trimming and J lost 8 bases, with 15 bases between them. Germline CDR1 is SGHRS and CDR2 is YFSETQ. Together with reference TRBV5-1 and TRBJ2-7, the CDR3 gives the full variable domain: KAGVTQTPRYLIKTRGQQVTLSCSPISGHRSVSWYQQTPGQGLQFLFEYFSETQRNKGNFPGRFSGRQFSNSRSEMNVSTLELGDSALYLCASSSDSNSQQYFGPGTRLTVT.

The gene calls are TRBV11-2 and TRBJ2-5, with TRBD2 matching over 7 bases. J was trimmed by 3 bases and V by 1 base; bases with no gene match: 2. The germline V gene has CDR1 SGHAT and CDR2 FQNNGV. This CDR3 region has 14 residues. CDR3 in DNA: TGTGCCAGCAGCTTAGCGAGCGGGGAAGAGACCCAGTACTTC. Its translation: CASSLASGEETQYF.

This chain links TRBV7-9 with TRBJ1-2; D is possibly TRBD1 (5 bases). V gave up 3 bases and J gave up 7 bases, with 9 bases separating them. This CDR3 spans 12 amino acids. Germline-derived CDR1 and CDR2 are SEHNR and FQNEAQ (reference sequence). CDR3 DNA sequence: TGTGCCAGCAGCTTTACAAGGGGTGGCTACACCTTC. It codes for CASSFTRGGYTF. Looking up the rest from reference TRBV7-9 and TRBJ1-2 gives the full variable domain: DTGVSQNPRHKITKRGQNVTFRCDPISEHNRLYWYRQTLGQGPEFLTYFQNEAQLEKSRLLSDRFSAERPKGSFSTLEIQRTEQGDSAMYLCASSFTRGGYTFGSGTRLTVV.

The rearrangement links TRBV11-3 to TRBJ2-1; possible D gene TRBD2, 7 bases. V dropped 3 bases and J dropped 3 bases, with 12 bases sitting between them. The CDR3 consists of 15 residues. CDR1 and CDR2 (germline): SGHNT, YENEEA. CDR3 residues: CASSFRGGNYNEQFF. CDR3 DNA sequence: TGTGCCAGCAGCTTTAGGGGGGGGAACTACAATGAGCAGTTCTTC.

The V call is TRBV28, the J call TRBJ2-5; tentative D call: TRBD2 (6 bases). Germline loops: CDR1 MDHEN, CDR2 SYDVKM. The CDR3 spans 12 residues. The V end lost 10 bases, the J end lost 0 bases, and 9 bases lay between the germline ends. This CDR3 is CATAGYQETQYF. The CDR3 bases are TGTGCCACCGCGGGGTACCAAGAGACCCAGTACTTC.

The table lists this clone with a few counts. The genes are TRBV4-2 and TRBJ1-4; 8 bases line up with TRBD1. CDR1 LGHNA and CDR2 YNFKEQ come from the germline V gene. The CDR3 has 13 residues. The junction had 2 bases not matched to a gene; V was cut back by 3 bases and J by 8 bases. CDR3 amino acids: CASSQDRDEKLFF. In DNA form, the CDR3 reads TGTGCCAGCAGCCAGGACAGGGACGAAAAACTGTTTTTT.

This clone was observed a single time. The chain employs TRBV9 and TRBJ1-4, with D uncertain. Germline CDR1 reads SGDLS; CDR2 reads YYNGEE. This CDR3 is 16 amino acids long. Trimming took off 4 bases at V and 5 bases at J, with 18 bases between the two ends. The CDR3, as DNA: TGTGCCAGCAGCTCCACGGTTCGCGGCGCGAATGAAAAACTGTTTTTT. Protein: CASSSTVRGANEKLFF.

V usage is TRBV5-4 and J usage is TRBJ1-1; D is possibly TRBD1 (6 bases). Between the trimmed V and J ends, which lost 2 bases and 5 bases, there was a span of 10 bases. The CDR3 has 13 amino acids. The germline gives CDR1 SGHNT, CDR2 YYREEE (reference sequence). The chain's CDR3 is CASSLQGPTEAFF. Written as DNA, the CDR3 is TGTGCCAGCAGCTTACAGGGCCCAACTGAAGCTTTCTTT.

As DNA, the CDR3 is TGTGCCAGCAGCGCCCGGGACAGGGGTCCCTACGAGCAGTACTTC. This translates into CASSARDRGPYEQYF. This chain connects TRBV27 to TRBJ2-7; 10 nucleotides agree with TRBD1. Germline lookup yields CDR1 MNHEY and CDR2 SMNVEV (reference sequence). The V and J ends lost 6 bases and 2 bases, in that order; junction bases with no gene match: 7. CDR3 length equals 15 residues.

V gene TRBV7-3 combines with J gene TRBJ1-1; D is unresolved. The V gene's germline CDR1 is SGHTA and CDR2 FQGTGA. The CDR3 has 16 residues. The V end was cut by 2 bases, the J end by 7 bases, with 20 bases between. CDR3 nucleotides: TGTGCCAGCAGCTTACTCCCCGGACTCCCGCCCGATGAAGCTTTCTTT. Its protein product is CASSLLPGLPPDEAFF.

This clone was observed a single time. The rearrangement uses TRBV27 and TRBJ2-7; D is uncertain. There are 15 residues in the CDR3. Germline V gene data show CDR1 as MNHEY and CDR2 as SMNVEV (reference sequence). Trimming removed 3 bases from V and 0 bases from J, with 12 bases in between. The CDR3 nucleotides are TGTGCCAGCAGTTTGAGCTTAGGTGGCTCCTACGAGCAGTACTTC. This translates into CASSLSLGGSYEQYF.